These 20 T cell receptor beta chains were all obtained from the same sample, sequenced in a study of T cells in Graves' hyperthyroidism and ophthalmopathy. What was amplified from RNA transcripts were TCR beta CDR3 regions. RT-PCR in the first round (using the HTBI primer set) targeted the TCR CDR3. TCRdb fed the multiplex PCR reads into MiXCR, producing one record per CDR3 protein. The table shows approximately 370,000 distinct CDR3 sequences, with roughly a sixth occurring only once. Sequenced sample: blood. All receptors come from a woman aged 30 to 39 with Graves' hyperthyroidism that later progressed to Graves' ophthalmopathy.

Many counts were recorded for this clonotype. This rearrangement joins TRBV6-1 to TRBJ2-3; 8 bases align to TRBD2. The trim removed 6 bases at V and 6 bases at J, leaving 11 bases unmatched. CDR3 length: 15 amino acids. From germline, CDR1 is MNHNS and CDR2 SASEGT. For the CDR3, the DNA is TGTGCCAGCAGGGCATGGGCGGGGGGTGTGGATACGCAGTATTTT. The encoded protein is CASRAWAGGVDTQYF.

This clonotype was observed at least ten times. The chain joins TRBV2 to TRBJ1-5, with 7 bases that match TRBD1. V was clipped by 8 bases and J by 5 bases; unmatched bases: 18. Germline V gene lookup returns CDR1 SNHLY and CDR2 FYNNEI. This CDR3 is built from 17 residues. CDR3 loop: CASGTGTVSPRDQPQHF. CDR3 bases: TGTGCCAGCGGAACCGGGACAGTATCCCCTAGGGATCAGCCCCAGCATTTT.

The V gene is TRBV28, the J gene TRBJ1-1; D gene ambiguous. V lost 2 bases and J 0 bases, leaving 7 bases between the germline ends. Germline-derived CDR1 and CDR2 are MDHEN and SYDVKM. There are 14 residues in the CDR3. The DNA of the CDR3 is TGTGCCAGCAGTTTAGCTAAGATGAACACTGAAGCTTTCTTT. The encoded protein is CASSLAKMNTEAFF.

This clonotype was counted only a few times. CDR3 bases: TGTGCCAGTAGTCTTCAACCTCCAGCGGGAGTCTACAATGAGCAGTTCTTC. Amino acids: CASSLQPPAGVYNEQFF. The chain recombines TRBV19 with TRBJ2-1; TRBD2 matches 8 bases. Unmatched junction bases numbered 12, after V lost 5 bases and J lost 3 bases. Looked up from germline, CDR1 is LNHDA and CDR2 is SQIVND (reference sequence). The CDR3 extends over 17 amino acids.

This clonotype occurred many times. V and J are TRBV13 and TRBJ1-3, with a weak D call TRBD1 (6 bases). The V gene lost 3 bases and the J gene lost 2 bases, with 14 bases spanning the gap. The CDR3 is 16 residues long. The germline V gene has CDR1 PRHDT and CDR2 FYEKMQ (reference sequence). CDR3 coding DNA: TGTGCCAGCAGCTTCGCGGTACAGGGAACTGGAAACACCATATATTTT. Translating it yields CASSFAVQGTGNTIYF.

The sample holds many counts of this clonotype. At one boundary the junction diverges from the germline segment, which might be a read error. The genes are TRBV29-1 and TRBJ2-2; TRBD1 aligns across 10 bases. CDR1 and CDR2 (germline): SQVTM, ANQGSEA. This CDR3 has 13 amino acids. The CDR3 region is CSVVETGGGKLFF. CDR3 coding DNA: TGCAGCGTTGTGGAGACAGGGGGCGGGAAGCTGTTTTTT.

The table lists this clonotype with many counts. The J gene is TRBJ1-5, the V gene TRBV28; no definite D call. The germline V gene has CDR1 MDHEN and CDR2 SYDVKM. V lost 4 bases, J lost 5 bases, and 12 bases lay in between. This CDR3 spans 14 amino acids. CDR3 bases: TGTGCCAGCAGTTGGGTAGTGGCCCATCAGCCCCAGCATTTT. It yields the protein CASSWVVAHQPQHF.

This clonotype was seen only a few times. This chain links TRBV5-6 with TRBJ2-2; 7 nucleotides agree with TRBD1. V lost 3 bases and J lost 4; bases outside the gene matches: 6. The CDR3 length is 15 residues. The germline CDR1 and CDR2 sequences are SGHDT and YYEEEE. The CDR3 coding sequence is TGTGCCAGCAGCTACCGACAGGGATCCACCGGGGAGCTGTTTTTT. Amino acids: CASSYRQGSTGELFF.

The chain employs TRBV19 and TRBJ1-5; no definite D call. The CDR3 consists of 15 residues. V lost 6 bases, J lost 4 bases, and 16 bases lay in between. Germline V gene sequence: CDR1 LNHDA, CDR2 SQIVND (reference sequence). The CDR3 DNA reads as TGTGCCAGTAGGAAGGCGGGAGGGAAAAATCAGCCCCAGCATTTT. As protein: CASRKAGGKNQPQHF.

The CDR3 DNA reads TGTGCCAGTATTGATCTAGCGGACTCCTACAATGAGCAGTTCTTC. Translating it yields CASIDLADSYNEQFF. This sequence joins TRBV19 and TRBJ2-1, with TRBD2 matching over 7 bases. The CDR3 is 15 residues long. Per the germline V gene, CDR1 is LNHDA and CDR2 is SQIVND (reference sequence). After removal of 7 bases from V and 0 bases from J, the junction contained 6 bases not matched to a gene.

The J gene is TRBJ2-6, the V gene TRBV7-8; 8 bases are shared with TRBD2. After removal of 2 bases from V and 3 bases from J, the junction contained 9 bases not matched to a gene. The CDR3 runs 18 residues. CDR1 is SGHVS and CDR2 is FQNEAQ in the germline V gene. CDR3: CASSLTPGGPHGANVLTF. CDR3 nucleotide sequence: TGTGCCAGCAGCTTAACCCCGGGAGGGCCGCATGGGGCCAACGTCCTGACTTTC.

This clonotype turned up a few times. Just one base apart from a much larger clone, this may be a read error. This chain joins TRBV19 and TRBJ2-1; 11 nucleotides match TRBD2. From germline, CDR1 is LNHDA and CDR2 SQIVND (reference sequence). This CDR3 is built from 15 residues. This CDR3 reads CASSDGASGRNGQFF. The CDR3 DNA reads as TGTGCCAGTAGTGATGGGGCTAGCGGGAGGAATGGGCAGTTCTTC.

This clonotype has ten or more counts. The V call is TRBV28, the J call TRBJ1-1; no reliable D call. Germline V lookup: CDR1 MDHEN, CDR2 SYDVKM. CDR3 size: 15 residues. V was trimmed by 1 base and J by 2 bases, leaving 11 bases between them. The DNA of the CDR3 is TGTGCCAGCAGTTTATTGCGGGATCTTAACACTGAAGCTTTCTTT. Residues: CASSLLRDLNTEAFF.

This clonotype was counted ten times or more. The chain carries TRBV7-2 and TRBJ2-1; the D is unclear. Trimming left V 2 bases short and J 4 bases short, with 6 bases between. The CDR3 extends over 13 amino acids. From germline, CDR1 is SGHTA and CDR2 FQGNSA. The CDR3 here is CASSLNRYNEQFF. CDR3 DNA: TGTGCCAGCAGCTTAAACAGATACAATGAGCAGTTCTTC.

This clonotype showed up many times. The rearrangement joins TRBV28 to TRBJ2-1, with 14 bases fitting TRBD2. The CDR3 loop spans 15 amino acids. Germline lookup yields CDR1 MDHEN and CDR2 SYDVKM. J was trimmed by 9 bases and V by 6 bases; bases with no gene match: 7. CDR3 sequence reads: CASRETSGGASEQFF. The CDR3 nucleotides read TGTGCCAGCAGAGAGACTAGCGGGGGGGCGAGTGAGCAGTTCTTC.

Regarding this clonotype: Given a much more abundant clone one base away, this may be a read error. This sequence joins TRBV19 and TRBJ2-5, with D maybe TRBD1 (5 bases). CDR3 size: 13 residues. The germline V gene has CDR1 LNHDA and CDR2 SQIVND (reference sequence). Trimming cost V 5 bases and J 1 base, with 8 bases left between them. Here the CDR3 DNA reads TGTGCCAGTAGTTCGACAGTCCAAGAGACCCAGTACTTC. Translating it yields CASSSTVQETQYF.

This clonotype was detected many times. The chain employs TRBV19 and TRBJ2-7; 13 bases line up with TRBD2. V lost 6 bases to trimming and J lost 5 bases; unmatched junction nucleotides: 4. Germline V lookup: CDR1 LNHDA, CDR2 SQIVND (reference sequence). This CDR3 contains 14 residues. For the CDR3, the DNA is TGTGCCAGTAGGGGACTAGCGGGAACTGACGAGCAGTACTTC. Its protein product is CASRGLAGTDEQYF.

This clonotype was found many times. The genes are TRBV6-1 and TRBJ2-2; possibly TRBD1 for D (5 bases). Deletions cut 10 bases from V and 2 bases from J, with 11 bases between. Germline V gene sequence: CDR1 MNHNS, CDR2 SASEGT. This CDR3 contains 13 residues. The chain's CDR3 is CATTTANTGELFF. CDR3 sequence (DNA): TGTGCCACCACGACAGCCAACACCGGGGAGCTGTTTTTT.

This clonotype is labeled medium-sized. The V call is TRBV28, the J call TRBJ2-5; D gene unclear. Germline lookup yields CDR1 MDHEN and CDR2 SYDVKM. The CDR3 is 15 residues long. V lost 0 bases and J 5 bases, leaving 13 bases between the germline ends. The CDR3: CASSLWDGVYETQYF. The CDR3 coding sequence is TGTGCCAGCAGTTTATGGGACGGCGTTTACGAGACCCAGTACTTC.

The genes are TRBV28 and TRBJ2-7, with 9 bases matching TRBD2. Germline lookup yields CDR1 MDHEN and CDR2 SYDVKM. The J segment lost 1 base and the V segment lost 8 bases, leaving 6 bases of the junction unmatched. This CDR3 has 14 residues. The CDR3 loop is CASRSGGKSYEQYF. CDR3 coding DNA: TGTGCCAGCCGTAGCGGGGGCAAATCCTACGAGCAGTACTTC. Using reference TRBV28 and TRBJ2-7 for the parts outside the CDR3, the full variable domain is DVKVTQSSRYLVKRTGEKVFLECVQDMDHENMFWYRQDPGLGLRLIYFSYDVKMKEKGDIPEGYSVSREKKERFSLILESASTNQTSMYLCASRSGGKSYEQYFGPGTRLTVT.